The T cell receptor beta chain under discussion was sequenced for a study of shared clonotypes between healthy human individuals. This clone was detected once. Naive CD8 cells, CD45RO-negative and positively selected for CCR7, excluded terminally differentiated effector memory CD45RA+ cells. Every contributor of samples was a Caucasian grown-up residing in Nashville, Tennessee. Generated by immunoSEQ multiplex PCR, the TCRdb table keeps only in-frame clones and is missing some. The data contain roughly 2,000,000 clones, 85% to 95% of them singletons. CDR1 MNHEY and CDR2 SMNVEV come from the germline V gene (reference sequence). V was trimmed by 3 bases and J by 3 bases, leaving 16 bases between them. The CDR3 contains 16 residues.

This chain links TRBV27 with TRBJ2-3; tentative D call: TRBD2 (5 bases). The receptor was isolated from a man aged 18 to 30 in good health. Some clones in this sample may be carry-over from other donors' samples. Specimen: naive CD8+ T cells from PBMCs. CDR3 DNA: TGTGCCAGCAGTTTTAATTGGGCGAGGGCAACAGATACGCAGTATTTT. It yields the protein CASSFNWARATDTQYF.